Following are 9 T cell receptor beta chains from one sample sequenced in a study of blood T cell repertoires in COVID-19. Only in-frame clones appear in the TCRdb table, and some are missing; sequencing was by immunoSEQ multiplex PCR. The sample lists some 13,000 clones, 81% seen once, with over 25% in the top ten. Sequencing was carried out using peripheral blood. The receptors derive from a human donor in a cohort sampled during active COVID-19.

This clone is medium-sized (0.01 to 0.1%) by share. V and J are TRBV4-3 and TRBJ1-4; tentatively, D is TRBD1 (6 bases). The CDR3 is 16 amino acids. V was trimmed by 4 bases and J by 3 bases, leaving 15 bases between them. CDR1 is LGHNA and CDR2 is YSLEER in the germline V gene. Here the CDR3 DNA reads TGCGCCAGCAGCCTAAACGACAGGTTCCCTAATGAAAAACTGTTTTTT. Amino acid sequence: CASSLNDRFPNEKLFF.

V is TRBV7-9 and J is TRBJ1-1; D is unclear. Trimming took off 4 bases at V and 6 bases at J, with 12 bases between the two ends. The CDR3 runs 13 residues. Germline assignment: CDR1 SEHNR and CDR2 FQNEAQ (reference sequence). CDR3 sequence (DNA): TGTGCCAGCAGCTCCCCGGGGTTACCTGAAGCTTTCTTT. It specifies CASSSPGLPEAFF.

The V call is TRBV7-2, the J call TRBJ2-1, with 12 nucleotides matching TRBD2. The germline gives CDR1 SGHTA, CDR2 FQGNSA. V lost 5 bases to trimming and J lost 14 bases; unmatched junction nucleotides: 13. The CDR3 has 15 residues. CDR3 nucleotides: TGTGCCAGCAGCCACCGGACTAGCGGGACCCGACCTGAGTTCTTC. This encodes CASSHRTSGTRPEFF. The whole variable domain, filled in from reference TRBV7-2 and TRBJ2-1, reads GAGVSQSPSNKVTEKGKDVELRCDPISGHTALYWYRQSLGQGLEFLIYFQGNSAPDKSGLPSDRFSAERTGGSVSTLTIQRTQQEDSAVYLCASSHRTSGTRPEFFGPGTRLTVL.

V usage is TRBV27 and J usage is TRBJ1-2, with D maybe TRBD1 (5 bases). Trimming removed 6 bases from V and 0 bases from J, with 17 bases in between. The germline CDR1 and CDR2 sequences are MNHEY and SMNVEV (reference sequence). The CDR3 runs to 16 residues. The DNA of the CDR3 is TGTGCCAGCAGCCCTTCTGCGGGGCCTTCTAACTATGGCTACACCTTC. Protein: CASSPSAGPSNYGYTF.

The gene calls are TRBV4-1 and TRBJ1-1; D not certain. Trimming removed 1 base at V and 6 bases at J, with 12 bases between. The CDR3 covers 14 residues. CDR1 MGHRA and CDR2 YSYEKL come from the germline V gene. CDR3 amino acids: CASSQGLRSPEAFF. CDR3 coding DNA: TGCGCCAGCAGCCAAGGACTACGGAGCCCTGAAGCTTTCTTT.

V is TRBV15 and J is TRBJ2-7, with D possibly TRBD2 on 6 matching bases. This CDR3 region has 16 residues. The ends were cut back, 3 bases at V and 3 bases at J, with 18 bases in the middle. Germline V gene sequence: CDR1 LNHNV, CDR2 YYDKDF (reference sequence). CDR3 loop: CATSSSTGDSHYEQYF. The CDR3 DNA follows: TGTGCCACCAGCAGTTCAACGGGGGATTCCCACTACGAGCAGTACTTC.

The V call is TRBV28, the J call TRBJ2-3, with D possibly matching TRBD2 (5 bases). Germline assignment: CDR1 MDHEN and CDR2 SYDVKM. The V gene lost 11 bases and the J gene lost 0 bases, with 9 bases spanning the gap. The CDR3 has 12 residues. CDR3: CAARGSTDTQYF. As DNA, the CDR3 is TGTGCCGCCCGCGGGAGCACAGATACGCAGTATTTT. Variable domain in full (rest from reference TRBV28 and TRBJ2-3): DVKVTQSSRYLVKRTGEKVFLECVQDMDHENMFWYRQDPGLGLRLIYFSYDVKMKEKGDIPEGYSVSREKKERFSLILESASTNQTSMYLCAARGSTDTQYFGPGTRLTVL.

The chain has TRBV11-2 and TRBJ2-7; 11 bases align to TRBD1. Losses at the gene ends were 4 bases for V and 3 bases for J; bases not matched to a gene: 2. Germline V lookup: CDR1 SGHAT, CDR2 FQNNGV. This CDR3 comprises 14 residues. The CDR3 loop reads CASSSGQGGYEQYF. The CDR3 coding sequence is TGTGCCAGCAGCTCGGGACAGGGGGGCTACGAGCAGTACTTC.

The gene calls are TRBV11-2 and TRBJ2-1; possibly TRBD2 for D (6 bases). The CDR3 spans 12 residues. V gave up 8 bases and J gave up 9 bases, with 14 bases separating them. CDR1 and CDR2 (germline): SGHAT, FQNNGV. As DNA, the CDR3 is TGTGCCAGCTTCGGCGGGACGGGTGAGCAGTTCTTC. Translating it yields CASFGGTGEQFF.